The 26 T cell receptor beta chains below all came from one sample that was sequenced in a study of post-analysis software for immune sequencing data. Study-wide points: Four to six TRBV segments, including TRBV5-6, TRBV5-1 and TRBV20-1, were more frequent in patients than controls.

Prepared TCR beta cDNA libraries contained unique molecular identifiers. TCRdb redid the calling of the PCR reads with MiXCR, one entry per CDR3 protein. The table lists about 820,000 distinct CDR3 sequences, approximately 53% of them singletons. These TCRs' antigens remain unknown. Input material: blood. All receptors derive from a girl aged 5-17 years with multiple sclerosis.

The rearrangement links TRBV7-2 to TRBJ1-5; 9 bases are a match to TRBD1. Per germline, CDR1 SGHTA and CDR2 FQGNSA. The CDR3 extends over 15 amino acids. Trimming cost V 2 bases and J 6 bases; bases outside gene matches: 5. CDR3 in DNA: TGTGCCAGCAGCTTAAGGACAGGGGATGTTCAGCCCCAGCATTTT. It translates to CASSLRTGDVQPQHF.

The chain has TRBV12-3 or TRBV12-4 and TRBJ2-2, with 9 nucleotides matching TRBD1. The CDR3 runs to 17 residues. The V gene end was trimmed by 6 bases and the J gene end by 7 bases; junction bases not matched to a gene: 15. In DNA form, the CDR3 reads TGTGCCAGCAGGCTCAACCCCGGGACAGGGTTAGTCGGGGAGCTGTTTTTT. This codes for CASRLNPGTGLVGELFF.

The J gene is TRBJ2-1, the V gene TRBV25-1; D ambiguous. Germline loops: CDR1 MGHDK, CDR2 SYGVNS. The CDR3 covers 12 residues. V lost 9 bases and J 7 bases, leaving 13 bases between the germline ends. CDR3 amino acids: CASRRTKNEQFF. The CDR3 DNA reads TGTGCCAGTAGACGAACTAAGAATGAGCAGTTCTTC.

The gene calls are TRBV3-1 and TRBJ2-1; D may be TRBD2 (5 bases). The CDR3 totals 14 residues. Germline values: CDR1 LGHDT, CDR2 YNNKEL (reference sequence). Deletions cut 1 base from V and 7 bases from J, with 11 bases between. CDR3: CASSQVYGKNEQFF. The CDR3 nucleotides read TGTGCCAGCAGCCAAGTTTACGGGAAGAATGAGCAGTTCTTC.

V is TRBV12-3 or TRBV12-4 and J is TRBJ2-7, with 9 bases lining up with TRBD2. This CDR3 region has 16 residues. Unmatched junction bases numbered 10, after V lost 2 bases and J lost 5 bases. The CDR3 nucleotides are TGTGCCAGCAGTTTATTTAGCAGCGGGAGGAACCACGAGCAGTACTTC. This gives the protein CASSLFSSGRNHEQYF.

This clonotype was detected a few times. The chain couples TRBV20-1 to TRBJ2-5, with 7 bases matching TRBD1. Trimming took 6 bases from V and 3 from J; bases not matched to a gene: 10. Germline V gene data show CDR1 as DFQATT and CDR2 as SNEGSKA (reference sequence). The CDR3 spans 14 residues. Here the CDR3 DNA reads TGCAGTGCAACTAGACCGGGACAGAAAGAGACCCAGTACTTC. Translation gives CSATRPGQKETQYF.

The chain carries TRBV20-1 and TRBJ2-1, with 7 bases identical to TRBD1. Germline V CDR1 and CDR2: DFQATT, SNEGSKA (reference sequence). This CDR3 is built from 15 residues. Losses at the gene ends were 5 bases for V and 0 bases for J; bases not matched to a gene: 7. The CDR3 is CSAGGQLGSYNEQFF. CDR3 bases: TGCAGTGCTGGGGGACAGCTCGGCTCCTACAATGAGCAGTTCTTC.

V is TRBV5-1 and J is TRBJ2-1, with TRBD2 matching 8 bases. In germline, CDR1 is SGHRS, CDR2 YFSETQ. CDR3 length: 15 residues. V dropped 5 bases and J dropped 4; count of bases not matched to a gene: 8. The CDR3 region has the DNA TGCGCCAGCAGAGAGCGGGAGTCACCTTACAATGAGCAGTTCTTC. It translates to CASRERESPYNEQFF.

The sample holds a few counts of this clonotype. The rearrangement joins TRBV6-1 to TRBJ2-4, with 10 bases fitting TRBD1. The CDR3 consists of 17 residues. The V gene's germline CDR1 is MNHNS and CDR2 SASEGT. The J segment lost 0 bases and the V segment lost 5 bases, leaving 7 bases of the junction unmatched. CDR3 DNA sequence: TGTGCCAGCAGTCAGACCGGGACAGGGGTAGCCAAAAACATTCAGTACTTC. This translates into CASSQTGTGVAKNIQYF.

The chain couples TRBV7-2 to TRBJ1-2, with D tentatively TRBD1 (6 bases). V was trimmed by 6 bases and J by 3 bases, leaving 17 bases between them. The germline CDR1 and CDR2 sequences are SGHTA and FQGNSA. The CDR3 runs 15 residues. The CDR3 bases are TGTGCCAGCAGTTTCACAGGGTCCTCTGACTATGGCTACACCTTC. The encoded protein is CASSFTGSSDYGYTF.

Written as DNA, the CDR3 is TGTGCCAGCAGCCAAGCGGGAATCTACACCGGGGAGCTGTTTTTT. Translated, it gives CASSQAGIYTGELFF. This chain joins TRBV3-1 and TRBJ2-2, with a possible D match to TRBD2 (5 bases). CDR1 is LGHDT and CDR2 is YNNKEL in the germline V gene (reference sequence). Trimming cost V 1 base and J 3 bases, with 9 bases left between them. CDR3 length equals 15 residues.

The chain carries TRBV20-1 and TRBJ2-1, with 10 bases that match TRBD1. This CDR3 has 14 amino acids. Germline CDR1 reads DFQATT; CDR2 reads SNEGSKA (reference sequence). The V segment lost 5 bases and the J segment 5 bases; nucleotides outside the gene matches: 6. This CDR3 reads CSADRDRGNNEQFF. The CDR3 DNA follows: TGCAGTGCTGATCGGGACAGGGGAAACAATGAGCAGTTCTTC.

About this clonotype: The junction departs from germline at one end; a sequencing error may be responsible. The chain couples TRBV7-9 to TRBJ2-7; D not resolved. CDR1 is SEHNR, CDR2 FQNEAQ, per germline (reference sequence). The CDR3 is 13 residues long. The CDR3: CAGSFGDPYEQYF. The CDR3 DNA sequence: TGTGCCGGCAGCTTTGGGGATCCCTACGAGCAGTACTTC.

This rearrangement joins TRBV20-1 to TRBJ2-1, with 14 bases identical to TRBD2. Per the germline V gene, CDR1 is DFQATT and CDR2 is SNEGSKA (reference sequence). The CDR3 covers 15 residues. Trimming cost V 5 bases and J 9 bases; bases outside gene matches: 9. The chain's CDR3 is CSAWAGTSGSSEQFF. The CDR3 DNA reads as TGCAGTGCTTGGGCCGGGACTAGCGGGAGTAGTGAGCAGTTCTTC.

The CDR3 here is CASSPSRVLSYEQYF. Here the CDR3 DNA reads TGTGCCAGCAGCCCAAGTAGGGTTTTATCCTACGAGCAGTACTTC. The chain joins TRBV12-3 or TRBV12-4 to TRBJ2-7, with D uncertain. The CDR3 runs 15 residues. The ends were cut back, 6 bases at V and 1 base at J, with 16 bases in the middle.

The chain couples TRBV18 to TRBJ2-5; 13 bases are shared with TRBD2. Germline V gene data show CDR1 as KGHSH and CDR2 as LQKENI. The CDR3 length is 16 residues. Trimming took 1 base from V and 2 from J; bases not matched to a gene: 1. This chain's CDR3 is CASSPQTSGRQETQYF. CDR3 DNA sequence: TGTGCCAGCTCACCACAGACTAGCGGGAGGCAAGAGACCCAGTACTTC. Supplemented by reference TRBV18 and TRBJ2-5, the full variable domain reads NAGVMQNPRHLVRRRGQEARLRCSPMKGHSHVYWYRQLPEEGLKFMVYLQKENIIDESGMPKERFSAEFPKEGPSILRIQQVVRGDSAAYFCASSPQTSGRQETQYFGPGTRLLVL.

V gene TRBV6-2 or TRBV6-3 combines with J gene TRBJ2-7, with D possibly TRBD2 on 5 matching bases. Judging by the DNA end, TRBJ2-5 fits better; the J call may be wrong. Germline V CDR1 and CDR2: MNHEY, SVGEGT. The CDR3 contains 14 residues. CDR3 loop: CASSQEAGKETQYF. The CDR3 bases are TGTGCCAGCAGCCAGGAGGCGGGTAAAGAGACCCAGTACTTC.

The CDR3 here is CASSGGLAGNEQFF. The CDR3 nucleotides are TGCGCCAGCAGCGGGGGACTAGCGGGCAATGAGCAGTTCTTC. The chain recombines TRBV5-1 with TRBJ2-1, with TRBD2 matching 12 bases. The CDR3 spans 14 residues. V lost 4 bases, J lost 6 bases, and 2 bases stayed unmatched. The germline V gene encodes CDR1 SGHRS and CDR2 YFSETQ.

This clonotype was seen only once. The junction departs from the called germline gene at one end, perhaps through a read error. The chain recombines TRBV20-1 with TRBJ1-1; D is unclear. Looked up from germline, CDR1 is DFQATT and CDR2 is SNEGSKA (reference sequence). CDR3 length: 13 residues. CDR3 bases: TGCAGTGCTGGAGATGGGGTGGGCCACACAGCTTTCTTT. Protein sequence: CSAGDGVGHTAFF.

The table lists this clonotype with a few counts. The V gene is TRBV6-5, the J gene TRBJ2-1, with 7 bases that match TRBD2. The junction had 9 bases not matched to a gene; V was cut back by 0 bases and J by 1 base. CDR1 is MNHEY and CDR2 is SVGAGI in the germline V gene. The CDR3 covers 18 residues. This chain's CDR3 is CASSYSYRRGLSYNEQFF. CDR3 bases: TGTGCCAGCAGTTACTCGTACAGGCGGGGGTTATCCTACAATGAGCAGTTCTTC.

This clonotype has just a few counts. The chain employs TRBV7-3 and TRBJ2-6; TRBD1 matches at 10 bases. The CDR3 spans 17 residues. V was pared by 3 bases and J by 2 bases, with 4 bases of the junction left unmatched. Looked up from germline, CDR1 is SGHTA and CDR2 is FQGTGA. The CDR3 nucleotides read TGTGCCAGCAGCTTGAGGACAGGGGGAGCTGGGGCCAACGTCCTGACTTTC. This translates into CASSLRTGGAGANVLTF.

This chain's CDR3 is CSVRSGVAYEQYF. The CDR3 DNA sequence: TGCAGCGTTCGATCAGGCGTTGCCTACGAGCAGTACTTC. J is TRBJ2-7 and V is TRBV29-1, with unresolved D. Germline-derived CDR1 and CDR2 are SQVTM and ANQGSEA. CDR3 length: 13 residues. Trimming shortened V by 5 bases and J by 2 bases, and 13 bases separated the two germline ends.

This chain uses TRBV2 with TRBJ2-5; D is perhaps TRBD1 (5 bases). The closer fit of TRBJ2-7 to the DNA end suggests the J call may be wrong. Germline lookup yields CDR1 SNHLY and CDR2 FYNNEI. CDR3 length equals 13 residues. The CDR3 is CASSEDRSYEQYF. The CDR3 DNA is TGTGCCAGCAGTGAAGACAGGAGTTACGAGCAGTACTTC.

This sequence joins TRBV10-3 and TRBJ2-5; 8 bases fit TRBD2. Losses at the gene ends were 3 bases for V and 6 bases for J; bases not matched to a gene: 9. CDR3 length: 15 residues. The germline V gene encodes CDR1 ENHRY and CDR2 SYGVKD. Here the CDR3 reads CAISEPAGAGKTQYF. CDR3 nucleotides: TGTGCCATCAGTGAACCAGCGGGAGCGGGAAAGACCCAGTACTTC.

This sequence joins TRBV29-1 and TRBJ1-2; D is undetermined. V shed 4 bases and J shed 5 bases, with 11 bases lying between them. Germline V gene data show CDR1 as SQVTM and CDR2 as ANQGSEA. CDR3 length equals 12 residues. The CDR3 DNA follows: TGCAGCGTTGGATCCGGACTTTATGGCTACACCTTC. Translated, it gives CSVGSGLYGYTF.

The rearrangement uses TRBV28 and TRBJ2-3, with D perhaps being TRBD1 or TRBD2 (5 bases each). This CDR3 has 16 residues. Germline V gives CDR1 MDHEN, CDR2 SYDVKM. The V end lost 7 bases, the J end lost 2 bases, and 19 bases lay between the germline ends. CDR3 DNA sequence: TGTGCCAGCACTACCAAAAGGGACCGAACCACAGATACGCAGTATTTT. Its protein product is CASTTKRDRTTDTQYF.